This T cell receptor beta chain originates from a study of T cell repertoires in cytomegalovirus infection. Turning to the study itself: Matching HLA type, along with CMV infection, was indicated by public TCR beta signatures.

Turning to this clonotype: What it binds is not known.

From germline, CDR1 is SGHTA and CDR2 FQGNSA. Trimming took 2 bases from V and 0 from J, leaving 13 bases between them. The CDR3 is made up of 16 amino acids. Via MiXCR, TCRdb re-called the reads, giving one row per CDR3 protein. The sample has around 69,000 distinct CDR3 sequences, roughly 20% seen once. The specimen comprised CD8+ T cells from cultured PBMCs, sampled from culture after CMV antigen stimulation. The clonotype comes from a human donor in good health (CMV status not recorded). Some clones in this sample may be carry-over from other donors' samples. The J gene is TRBJ1-1, the V gene TRBV7-2, with D possibly being TRBD1 (6 bases). In DNA, the CDR3 is TGTGCCAGCAGCTTAAGGACAGCTACACTGAACACTGAAGCTTTCTTT. Its translation: CASSLRTATLNTEAFF.